The T cell receptor (beta chain) under discussion was sequenced for a study of beta chain features in type 1 diabetes. Study details: The examined sorted cells totaled about 98 million across samples. Study-wide points: Possibly, sequencing cDNA over-represented cells that had high TCR expression levels.

Sorting with CD45RO/CCR7/CD25/CD127/CD95/CD27 yielded naive, central memory, regulatory and stem-like memory CD4+ cells. What was sequenced were expressed TCRB transcripts, since all of the isolated RNA had been reverse transcribed. Measured with immunoSEQ multiplex PCR; TCRdb has only the in-frame clones, and not every one. Of 200,000 to 300,000 clones listed, about 25% are singletons. CDR3 size: 13 residues. Trimming cost V 5 bases and J 5 bases; bases outside gene matches: 2. The germline V gene has CDR1 LNHDA and CDR2 SQIVND (reference sequence). To note about this clone: Its antigen is undetermined.

Sequencing was done on a sample of central memory CD4+ T cells from blood. The chain has TRBV19 and TRBJ2-1; 8 nucleotides align to TRBD1. The TCR originated in a man younger than 40 in good health. Here the CDR3 reads CASSWDRNNEQFF. The CDR3, as DNA: TGTGCCAGTAGTTGGGACAGGAACAATGAGCAGTTCTTC.